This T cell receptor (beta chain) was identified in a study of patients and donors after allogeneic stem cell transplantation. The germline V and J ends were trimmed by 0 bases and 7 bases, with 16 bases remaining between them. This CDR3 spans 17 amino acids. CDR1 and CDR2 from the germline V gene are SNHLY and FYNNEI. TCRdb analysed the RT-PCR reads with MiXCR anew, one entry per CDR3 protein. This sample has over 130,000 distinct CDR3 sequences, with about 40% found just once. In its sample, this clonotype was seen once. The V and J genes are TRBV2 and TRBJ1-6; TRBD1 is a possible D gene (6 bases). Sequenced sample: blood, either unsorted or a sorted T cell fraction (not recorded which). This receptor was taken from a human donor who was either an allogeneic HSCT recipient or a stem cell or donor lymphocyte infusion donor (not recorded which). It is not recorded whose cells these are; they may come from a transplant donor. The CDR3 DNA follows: TGTGCCAGCAGTGAAGCGCTTGGACAGCCCATCAATTCACCCCTCCACTTT. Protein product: CASSEALGQPINSPLHF.